Shown below are 12 T cell receptor beta chains from a single sample sequenced in a study of identical twins. TCRdb itself ran the 5' RACE reads through MiXCR, one entry per CDR3 protein. The sample includes about 890,000 distinct CDR3 sequences, roughly an eighth seen only once; the top ten take 1.5% to 2%. The sample was also linked to a second study, of yellow fever vaccine responses in identical twins.

The source material was PBMCs. The receptors were sampled from a young woman in good health.

In nucleotides, the CDR3 is TGTGCCAGCAACACAGGTCAGAGCTCCTACAATGAGCAGTTCTTC. It specifies CASNTGQSSYNEQFF. This rearrangement joins TRBV28 to TRBJ2-1; possibly TRBD1 for D (5 bases). Germline assignment: CDR1 MDHEN and CDR2 SYDVKM. Trimming took 7 bases from V and 0 from J, leaving 13 bases between them. This CDR3 is 15 amino acids long.

J is TRBJ1-5 and V is TRBV4-1; weak D call: TRBD1 (5 bases). The V and J ends lost 1 base and 2 bases respectively, with 12 bases between them. CDR1 and CDR2 from the germline V gene are MGHRA and YSYEKL. The CDR3 has 16 residues. The CDR3 region is CASSQGWGDGNQPQHF. The CDR3 DNA reads TGCGCCAGCAGCCAAGGATGGGGGGACGGCAATCAGCCCCAGCATTTT.

The V gene is TRBV4-2, the J gene TRBJ2-1; 9 bases are a match to TRBD2. The CDR3 consists of 15 residues. After removal of 1 base from V and 8 bases from J, the junction contained 6 bases not matched to a gene. CDR1 and CDR2 (germline): LGHNA, YNFKEQ. CDR3 protein: CASSQVAGGPDEQFF. CDR3 nucleotides: TGTGCCAGCAGCCAAGTCGCGGGAGGGCCCGATGAGCAGTTCTTC.

The genes are TRBV18 and TRBJ2-2, with D perhaps matching TRBD2 (6 bases). This CDR3 has 16 residues. From germline, CDR1 is KGHSH and CDR2 LQKENI. Trimming left V 2 bases short and J 4 bases short, with 14 bases between. In DNA, the CDR3 is TGTGCCAGCTCACCAGGAGCTAGGACTACCACCGGGGAGCTGTTTTTT. It yields the protein CASSPGARTTTGELFF.

This clonotype was counted only a few times. The CDR3 DNA follows: TGTGCCAGCAGCCAAGATTTGTGGGGAGTGGGCAATCAGCCCCAGCATTTT. Translation gives CASSQDLWGVGNQPQHF. The J gene is TRBJ1-5, the V gene TRBV4-2; D call uncertain. Trimming cost V 0 bases and J 2 bases, with 14 bases left between them. The germline V gene encodes CDR1 LGHNA and CDR2 YNFKEQ. This CDR3 has 17 amino acids.

This clonotype came up many times. The chain has TRBV11-2 and TRBJ2-2; D gene ambiguous. Germline CDR1 is SGHAT and CDR2 is FQNNGV. Between the trimmed V and J ends, which lost 5 bases and 0 bases, there was a span of 10 bases. The CDR3 has 15 amino acids. Written as DNA, the CDR3 is TGTGCCAGCAGCATCCTCTATTCGAACACCGGGGAGCTGTTTTTT. The encoded protein is CASSILYSNTGELFF.

This chain uses TRBV28 with TRBJ2-2; D may be TRBD2 (7 bases). This CDR3 has 21 amino acids. CDR1 is MDHEN, CDR2 SYDVKM, per germline. The germline V and J ends were trimmed by 6 bases and 3 bases, with 32 bases remaining between them. DNA of the CDR3: TGTGCCAGCAGAACACCCTTTCCAGGGGTAGGGGGGGGCCGGGACACCGGGGAGCTGTTTTTT. This translates into CASRTPFPGVGGGRDTGELFF.

The V and J genes are TRBV7-8 and TRBJ1-5; no reliable D call. The V gene's germline CDR1 is SGHVS and CDR2 FQNEAQ. This CDR3 comprises 14 residues. V was clipped by 5 bases and J by 6 bases, with 14 bases between them. The CDR3: CASSGRKGFQPQHF. The CDR3 DNA reads TGTGCCAGCAGCGGGCGGAAAGGATTTCAGCCCCAGCATTTT.

This sequence joins TRBV11-2 and TRBJ2-7; tentatively, D is TRBD2 (6 bases). Germline CDR1 reads SGHAT; CDR2 reads FQNNGV. V was cut by 5 bases and J by 0 bases, with 17 bases left in between. This CDR3 has 16 amino acids. In DNA form, the CDR3 reads TGTGCCAGCAGCCCCCGAGGCGGGGCACGCTCCTACGAGCAGTACGTC. Its translation is CASSPRGGARSYEQYV.

This clonotype was observed a handful of times. The chain joins TRBV7-7 to TRBJ2-1, with TRBD2 matching 12 bases. The CDR3 is 15 amino acids. The junction had 8 bases not matched to a gene; V was cut back by 5 bases and J by 9 bases. Per the germline V gene, CDR1 is SSHAT and CDR2 is FNYEAQ (reference sequence). CDR3 loop: CASSQTSGGGGEQFF. The CDR3 DNA reads as TGTGCCAGCAGCCAGACTAGCGGGGGAGGAGGTGAGCAGTTCTTC.

The gene calls are TRBV20-1 and TRBJ2-1, with 9 bases aligning to TRBD2. This CDR3 is 13 amino acids long. Germline V gene lookup returns CDR1 DFQATT and CDR2 SNEGSKA (reference sequence). The V and J ends lost 6 bases and 5 bases, in that order; junction bases with no gene match: 5. CDR3 nucleotides: TGCAGTGCGCGGCGGGAGGGGAACAATGAGCAGTTCTTC. This gives the protein CSARREGNNEQFF.

This sequence joins TRBV24-1 and TRBJ2-1; D may be TRBD2 (6 bases). CDR3 length equals 15 residues. Per germline, CDR1 KGHDR and CDR2 SFDVKD. Trimming cost V 3 bases and J 0 bases, with 8 bases left between them. CDR3 loop: CATSDGGASYNEQFF. CDR3 sequence (DNA): TGTGCCACCAGTGATGGAGGGGCCTCCTACAATGAGCAGTTCTTC.